This TCR beta chain was captured by sequencing in a study of CD8 T cells in Susac syndrome. For the study at large: Patients with Susac syndrome were therapy-naive, taking corticosteroids, with some also receiving intravenous immunoglobulin, or taking intravenous immunoglobulin alone at the time their blood was drawn. Overall study results and limits: It was acknowledged in the study that its TCR sequencing and HLA analysis involved a relatively small number of individuals. Within Susac syndrome CD4+ T cell repertoires, clonal expansion was not evident.

With random hexamers, reverse transcription was performed on about 0.5 to 1 ug of RNA. TCRdb re-analysed the immunoSEQ multiplex PCR reads in MiXCR, keeping a single row per CDR3 protein. The sample includes some 200,000 distinct CDR3 sequences, about 94% of them seen just once. Definite or probable Susac syndrome was diagnosed using recently defined diagnostic criteria. CDR3 length: 14 amino acids. The V gene lost 2 bases and the J gene lost 6 bases, with 16 bases spanning the gap. In germline, CDR1 is GTSNPN, CDR2 SVGIG (reference sequence). As regards this clonotype: Antigen unknown.

The chain combines TRBV30 with TRBJ1-1; weak D call: TRBD1 (5 bases). This sequence was found in a human donor with Susac syndrome. Sequenced input: CD4+ T cells from PBMCs. DNA for the CDR3: TGTGCCTGGAGTAAGGGGCAGGTGAGCTCTGAAGCTTTCTTT. Residues: CAWSKGQVSSEAFF. Drawing the rest from reference TRBV30 and TRBJ1-1, the complete variable domain is SQTIHQWPATLVQPVGSPLSLECTVEGTSNPNLYWYRQAAGRGLQLLFYSVGIGQISSEVPQNLSASRPQDRQFILSSKKLLLSDSGFYLCAWSKGQVSSEAFFGQGTRLTVV.